Below are 14 T cell receptor beta chains sequenced from a single sample in a study of blood T cell repertoires in COVID-19. Measured with immunoSEQ multiplex PCR; TCRdb has only the in-frame clones, and not every one. In the table there are 200,000 to 250,000 clones, approximately 86% of which are singletons. Material: PBMCs or T cells enriched from blood (not recorded which). Source of these receptors: a woman in her 30s who had been exposed to COVID-19.

The rearrangement uses TRBV3-1 (or the pseudogene TRBV3-2) and TRBJ1-2; D not resolved. The CDR3 sequence is 13 residues long. Trimming removed 4 bases at V and 5 bases at J, with 11 bases between. Germline V gene lookup returns CDR1 LGHDT and CDR2 YNNKEL (reference sequence). CDR3 sequence (DNA): TGTGCCAGCAGCCCCGCGGCGGGGTATGGCTACACCTTC. This codes for CASSPAAGYGYTF.

This chain links TRBV24-1 with TRBJ1-3; D gene ambiguous. The germline gives CDR1 KGHDR, CDR2 SFDVKD. The CDR3 has 12 amino acids. V gave up 9 bases and J gave up 2 bases, with 7 bases separating them. Here the CDR3 reads CATPGPGNTIYF. The CDR3, as DNA: TGTGCCACCCCGGGTCCTGGAAACACCATATATTTT.

This chain connects TRBV7-2 to TRBJ1-5, with TRBD1 matching over 10 bases. Germline V lookup: CDR1 SGHTA, CDR2 FQGNSA. The CDR3 length is 13 residues. V lost 5 bases and J lost 7; bases outside the gene matches: 2. The CDR3 loop is CASSRDRGQPQHF. CDR3 bases: TGTGCCAGCAGCCGGGACAGGGGACAGCCCCAGCATTTT.

The J gene is TRBJ2-3, the V gene TRBV12-3 or TRBV12-4; D perhaps matches TRBD2 (6 bases). CDR3 length: 13 residues. V gave up 7 bases and J gave up 3 bases, with 11 bases separating them. CDR3 sequence: CASTRDWTDTQYF. Written as DNA, the CDR3 is TGTGCCAGCACCCGGGACTGGACAGATACGCAGTATTTT.

DNA for the CDR3: TGTGCCTGGAATGGGATGTCCGGGGGGCCCGGGGGCTACACCTTC. It specifies CAWNGMSGGPGGYTF. This sequence joins TRBV30 and TRBJ1-2, with D possibly matching TRBD1 (6 bases). Trimming removed 4 bases from V and 8 bases from J, with 23 bases in between. The CDR3 contains 15 residues. Germline V lookup: CDR1 GTSNPN, CDR2 SVGIG (reference sequence).

This clone was seen once. The chain employs TRBV3-1 (or the pseudogene TRBV3-2) and TRBJ1-1; the D gene is possibly TRBD1 (6 bases). Looked up from germline, CDR1 is LGHDT and CDR2 is YNNKEL (reference sequence). CDR3 length: 16 amino acids. The V gene lost 1 base and the J gene lost 1 base, with 13 bases spanning the gap. The CDR3 sequence is CASSQASWGQNTEAFF. The CDR3 DNA sequence: TGTGCCAGCAGCCAAGCTAGCTGGGGGCAGAACACTGAAGCTTTCTTT.

The chain links TRBV11-3 to TRBJ1-1; D is undetermined. The CDR3 loop spans 13 amino acids. The germline V gene has CDR1 SGHNT and CDR2 YENEEA. Trimming stripped 11 bases from V and 4 bases from J, with 17 bases between. The CDR3 DNA follows: TGTGCCGGATCTCCAGGTTCCGGCACTGAAGCTTTCTTT. This gives the protein CAGSPGSGTEAFF.

The CDR3, as DNA: TGTGCCAGCTCAGCCGGCACCCACGGGGTCGGGGGCAATCAGCCCCAGCATTTT. This translates into CASSAGTHGVGGNQPQHF. The gene calls are TRBV18 and TRBJ1-5; D gene unclear. Germline V gene lookup returns CDR1 KGHSH and CDR2 LQKENI. The V gene lost 5 bases and the J gene lost 2 bases, with 22 bases spanning the gap. The CDR3 is 18 amino acids.

This clone has a handful of counts. The chain carries TRBV24-1 and TRBJ2-1, with D possibly matching TRBD1 (6 bases). The CDR3 has 14 amino acids. Trimming took 3 bases from V and 8 from J, leaving 13 bases between them. Looked up from germline, CDR1 is KGHDR and CDR2 is SFDVKD. The chain's CDR3 is CATSDPSQGYEQFF. The DNA for the CDR3 is TGTGCCACCAGTGATCCCTCTCAGGGGTATGAGCAGTTCTTC.

The sample holds one count of this clone. Here the CDR3 reads CASSKAQGAVNTEAFF. The CDR3 region has the DNA TGTGCCAGCAGCAAAGCACAGGGTGCGGTGAACACTGAAGCTTTCTTT. The chain carries TRBV21-1 and TRBJ1-1; TRBD1, the table's D call, lacks a check against the DNA. TRBV21-1 constitutes a pseudogene. This CDR3 contains 16 residues.

The chain has TRBV10-3 and TRBJ1-2, with a possible D match to TRBD1 (5 bases). V was trimmed by 3 bases and J by 8 bases, leaving 10 bases between them. Germline loops: CDR1 ENHRY, CDR2 SYGVKD. The CDR3 runs to 12 residues. The DNA for the CDR3 is TGTGCCATCAGTGATGAAACAGGCGGCTACACCTTC. This gives the protein CAISDETGGYTF.

V usage is TRBV6-5 and J usage is TRBJ1-5; TRBD1 matches at 9 bases. Germline CDR1 MNHEY, CDR2 SVGAGI. This CDR3 has 14 residues. Unmatched junction bases numbered 8, after V lost 8 bases and J lost 6 bases. CDR3 coding DNA: TGTGCCAGCGCTCCCGGGACAGGGCGTCAGCCCCAGCATTTT. This encodes CASAPGTGRQPQHF.

The V gene is TRBV27, the J gene TRBJ1-2; D not certain. Trimming left V 5 bases short and J 7 bases short, with 23 bases between. Looked up from germline, CDR1 is MNHEY and CDR2 is SMNVEV (reference sequence). The CDR3 loop spans 16 amino acids. For the CDR3, the DNA is TGTGCCAGCAGTCTCTACCCCGGGCCAGTGGGGAGTGGCTACACCTTC. This codes for CASSLYPGPVGSGYTF.

J is TRBJ2-4 and V is TRBV3-1 (or the pseudogene TRBV3-2), with TRBD1 matching 10 bases. Germline assignment: CDR1 LGHDT and CDR2 YNNKEL (reference sequence). Trimming removed 4 bases from V and 1 base from J; junction bases left unmatched: 7. The CDR3 loop spans 17 amino acids. This CDR3 is CASSLGTGVRAKNIQYF. The CDR3 nucleotides are TGTGCCAGCAGCCTCGGGACAGGGGTCAGGGCCAAAAACATTCAGTACTTC.